The source of this T cell receptor beta chain is a study of blood T cell repertoires in COVID-19. Germline assignment: CDR1 MDHEN and CDR2 SYDVKM. With 6 bases removed from V and 2 bases from J, the gap between germline ends came to 11 bases. CDR3 length: 13 residues. Produced via immunoSEQ multiplex PCR; TCRdb's table is partial and in-frame only. The repertoire holds some 70,000 clones, with about 90% as singletons. This chain links TRBV28 with TRBJ2-7; tentatively, D is TRBD2 (5 bases). The sequenced sample consisted of peripheral blood. This sequence originates from a woman aged 80 or older with active COVID-19. The DNA for the CDR3 is TGTGCCAGCAGCCGGACTGAACCCTACGAGCAGTACTTC. Encoded protein: CASSRTEPYEQYF.